Below, one TCR beta chain is given with its context. This clonotype has just a few counts. The antigen it binds to is not known. Base quality data are lacking; no much larger clone is found one base away. Libraries came from PCR. These reads were obtained on an Illumina HiSeq 2500. Unique molecular identifiers were incorporated into TCR beta cDNA libraries to reduce PCR and sequencing biases. Every 1 to 10 million input T cells yielded about 500,000 cDNA molecules, meaning each molecule approximated one T cell. The same protocol used for the earlier healthy control dataset was applied to prepare and sequence the patient libraries. Samples belonging to the same batch were prepared together, multiplexed and sequenced on a shared HiSeq lane. Under the source paper's analysis protocol: Raw barcoded reads were processed with MIGEC, and single-read molecular identifier groups were discarded before consensus assembly and CDR3 extraction. Clonotype tables were post-analysed with VDJtools, normalizing diversity by down-sampling all datasets to the smallest sample size. In repertoire overlap clustering, CDR3 amino acid sequences, but not nucleotide sequences, were matched to correct batch-related cross-sample contamination. Starting from the raw public reads, TCRdb applied fastp trimming at Q25, assembled clones with MiXCR and retained in-frame beta chains. A single entry per CDR3 protein holds the most common genes and DNA from its merged rows. The V and J calls here are based on TCRdb, not the publication. The sample profile shows hundreds of thousands of distinct CDR3 sequences; less than 40% of them were found once. Jointly, the top ten make up 7.6% of the sample.

TCR beta repertoires were profiled from peripheral blood of roughly 13 young patients with multiple sclerosis to demonstrate the VDJtools post-analysis software. The patients with multiple sclerosis were children and adolescents between about 6 and 16 years of age. From V the trimming removes 6 bases and from J it removes 8 bases, while the gene matches leave 22 bases of the junction unaccounted for. Counted from cysteine to phenylalanine, this CDR3 has 18 amino acids. Only the CDR3 portion is preserved as DNA: 54 bases, with reading frame beginning at the first base. The sample belongs to a study of post-analysis software for immune sequencing data (dated by TCRdb to the mid-2010s). For context, the study as a whole: Recorded disease courses included relapsing-remitting, secondary progressive and progressive-relapsing multiple sclerosis, with some patients lacking subtype annotation. The patient repertoires were set against roughly eleven previously published healthy control repertoires from donors whose ages ranged from 6 to 25 years. A subset of samples was prepared in parallel using single-end sample barcoding, then pooled and co-amplified after Illumina adapter ligation. The full study reports these points: When samples were clustered directly using the F measure, samples prepared in the same batch co-clustered strongly, which prompted a batch-effect correction. The control group was slightly older than the multiple sclerosis patient group. Significantly higher frequencies in patients than in controls were found for about five TRBV segments, including TRBV5-6, TRBV5-1 and TRBV20-1. Normalized Chao1 diversity was significantly lower in multiple sclerosis patients than controls, suggesting substantial peripheral T-cell clonal expansion.

The chain is assembled from TRBV12-3 or TRBV12-4 and TRBJ2-1; 7 junctional bases match TRBD2. The source of this sequence is a girl aged 2-15 years with multiple sclerosis. Input material: blood. The CDR3 in this case is CASSDPQGRDYRADEQFF. DNA sequence: TGTGCCAGCAGCGATCCCCAGGGAAGGGACTACCGGGCGGATGAGCAGTTCTTC.